These 7 T cell receptor beta chains originate from one sample sequenced in a study of T-cell memory formation after mild COVID-19 (dated by TCRdb to the early 2020s). Libraries were constructed by 5' RACE. Sequencing took place on an Illumina NovaSeq 6000. Clones were called with MiXCR by TCRdb after fastp trimmed the public reads at Q25, and only in-frame beta chains were retained. Entries are consolidated by CDR3 protein sequence, retaining the most common genes and DNA. This sample is represented by roughly 500,000 distinct CDR3 sequences; roughly 21% of them were singletons. The ten largest clonotypes hold 12% of the sample. The sequencing input was PBMCs or a T cell subset sorted from them (not recorded which). These receptors came from an adult woman who had mild COVID-19 (a few samples of this study predate the infection). The sample titles of this study are shuffled in the database, so cell type and time point are left out; the donor was told from shared clones.

The V call is TRBV5-1, the J call TRBJ2-1, with no clear D. CDR1 and CDR2 (germline): SGHRS, YFSETQ. Trimming cost V 0 bases and J 7 bases, with 8 bases left between them. This CDR3 contains 13 residues. CDR3 coding DNA: TGCGCCAGCAGCTTGGATCTCAGGAATGAGCAGTTCTTC. It codes for CASSLDLRNEQFF.

The rearrangement uses TRBV29-1 and TRBJ1-2; no definite D call. Germline V gives CDR1 SQVTM, CDR2 ANQGSEA. V lost 7 bases to trimming and J lost 3 bases, with 15 bases between them. This CDR3 region has 13 residues. CDR3 region: CSDEPPGDYGYTF. DNA of the CDR3: TGCAGCGACGAGCCCCCCGGGGACTATGGCTACACCTTC.

The V gene is TRBV6-1, the J gene TRBJ1-5; 10 bases map to TRBD1. Germline loops: CDR1 MNHNS, CDR2 SASEGT. J lost 4 bases, V lost 0 bases, and 0 bases had no gene match. The CDR3 has 15 amino acids. This CDR3 reads CASSEADRGNQPQHF. The CDR3, as DNA: TGTGCCAGCAGTGAAGCGGACAGGGGGAATCAGCCCCAGCATTTT.

This clonotype occurred a few times. The chain links TRBV29-1 to TRBJ2-4, with D tentatively TRBD1 (5 bases). This CDR3 contains 12 residues. Germline CDR1 SQVTM, CDR2 ANQGSEA. The V and J ends lost 3 bases and 4 bases respectively, with 7 bases between them. The CDR3 is CSVDKGKNIQYF. In DNA form, the CDR3 reads TGCAGCGTTGATAAGGGGAAAAACATTCAGTACTTC.

The chain is built from TRBV7-2 and TRBJ1-2, with TRBD1 as a possible D gene (6 bases). CDR3 size: 14 residues. The V gene lost 4 bases and the J gene lost 2 bases, with 11 bases spanning the gap. CDR1 and CDR2 (germline): SGHTA, FQGNSA. Here the CDR3 reads CASSYRAVNYGYTF. The CDR3, as DNA: TGTGCCAGCAGCTACAGGGCTGTGAACTATGGCTACACCTTC.

The rearrangement links TRBV20-1 to TRBJ2-3, with TRBD1 matching over 9 bases. Germline CDR1 reads DFQATT; CDR2 reads SNEGSKA (reference sequence). The CDR3 runs to 16 residues. V gave up 5 bases and J gave up 2 bases; unmatched junction bases: 11. In DNA, the CDR3 is TGCAGTGCTGAGGGCACCGGGACAGGGATCACAGATACGCAGTATTTT. Amino acids: CSAEGTGTGITDTQYF.

This clonotype was recorded a few times. This sequence joins TRBV29-1 and TRBJ2-7, with TRBD2 identical over 13 bases. Germline V CDR1 and CDR2: SQVTM, ANQGSEA. CDR3 length: 15 residues. Trimming took 4 bases from V and 4 from J; bases not matched to a gene: 7. As DNA, the CDR3 is TGCAGCGTTGTTTCGACTAGCGGGGGGCGGTACGAGCAGTACTTC. Its translation is CSVVSTSGGRYEQYF.